The clone carrying this T cell receptor (beta chain) was picked up many times. Antigen: not known. There are 15 residues in the CDR3. Germline V gene lookup returns CDR1 MGHRA and CDR2 YSYEKL. J gave up 5 bases and V 5 bases, and 11 bases lay outside the gene matches. This entry comes from a study of breast tumors, draining lymph nodes, adjacent tissues. TCRdb reprocessed the multiplex PCR reads with MiXCR, giving one entry per CDR3 protein. The sample comprises 200,000 to 250,000 distinct CDR3 sequences, 34% of which are singletons, and 3.6% rests with the top ten. Breast cancer patients provided tissue from their axillary draining lymph nodes. Study-level findings and limits: The lymph node origin of tumor T cells was framed as consistent with a hypothesis, not demonstrated. Tumor TCR diversity was below lymph nodes but above nontumor tissue. Data fit most tumor T cells coming from lymph node, expanding in tumor.

Sequencing was done on a sample of axillary lymph node tissue. The TCR originated in a female donor with breast cancer. Some clones in this sample may be carry-over from other donors' samples. This rearrangement joins TRBV4-1 to TRBJ2-7; 8 bases are a match to TRBD1. In DNA, the CDR3 is TGCGCCAGCAGCTACCAGGACAGGGATAAGGACGAGCAGTACTTC. Translation gives CASSYQDRDKDEQYF.